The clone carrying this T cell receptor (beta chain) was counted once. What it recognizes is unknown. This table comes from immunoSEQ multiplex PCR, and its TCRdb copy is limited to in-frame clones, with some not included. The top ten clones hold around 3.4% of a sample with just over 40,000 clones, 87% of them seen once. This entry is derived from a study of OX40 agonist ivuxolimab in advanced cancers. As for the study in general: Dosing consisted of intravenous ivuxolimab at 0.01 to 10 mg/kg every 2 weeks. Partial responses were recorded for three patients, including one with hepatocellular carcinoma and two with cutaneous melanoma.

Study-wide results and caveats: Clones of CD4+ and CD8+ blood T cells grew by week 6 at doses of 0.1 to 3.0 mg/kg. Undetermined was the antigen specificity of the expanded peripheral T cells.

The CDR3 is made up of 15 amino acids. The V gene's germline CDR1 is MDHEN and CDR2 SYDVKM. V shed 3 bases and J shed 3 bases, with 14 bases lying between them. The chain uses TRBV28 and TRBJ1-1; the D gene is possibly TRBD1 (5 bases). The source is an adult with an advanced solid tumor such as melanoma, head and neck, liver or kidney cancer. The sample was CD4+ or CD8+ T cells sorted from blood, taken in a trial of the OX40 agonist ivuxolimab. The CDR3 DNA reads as TGTGCCAGCAGTTTGGAGGCGGCGGGGGACACTGAAGCTTTCTTT. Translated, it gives CASSLEAAGDTEAFF. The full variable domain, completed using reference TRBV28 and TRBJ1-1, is DVKVTQSSRYLVKRTGEKVFLECVQDMDHENMFWYRQDPGLGLRLIYFSYDVKMKEKGDIPEGYSVSREKKERFSLILESASTNQTSMYLCASSLEAAGDTEAFFGQGTRLTVV.